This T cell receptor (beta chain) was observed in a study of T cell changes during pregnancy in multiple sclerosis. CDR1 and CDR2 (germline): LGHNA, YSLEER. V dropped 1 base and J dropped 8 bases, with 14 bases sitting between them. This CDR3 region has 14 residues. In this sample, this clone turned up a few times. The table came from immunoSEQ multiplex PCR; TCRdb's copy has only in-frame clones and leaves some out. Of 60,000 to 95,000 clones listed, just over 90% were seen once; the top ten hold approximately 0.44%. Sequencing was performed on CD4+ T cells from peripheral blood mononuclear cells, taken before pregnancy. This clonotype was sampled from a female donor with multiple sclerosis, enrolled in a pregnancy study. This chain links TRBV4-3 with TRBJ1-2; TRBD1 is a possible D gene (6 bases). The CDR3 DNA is TGCGCCAGCAGCCAAGGGTCAGGGGCGCGGGGCTACACCTTC. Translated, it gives CASSQGSGARGYTF.